The 12 T cell receptor beta chains presented below share a single source sample, sequenced in a study of cytomegalovirus exposure and HLA in healthy donors. 13 Jbeta primers and 60 Vbeta primers were used for the PCR. Measured with immunoSEQ multiplex PCR; TCRdb has only the in-frame clones, and not every one. The sample has around 70,000 clones, more than 80% seen once. Sequenced sample: PBMCs. The source is a woman under 40 in good health and CMV-seronegative.

The rearrangement uses TRBV7-2 and TRBJ1-4; D unresolved. Germline CDR1 SGHTA, CDR2 FQGNSA. The CDR3 extends over 15 amino acids. Trimming pared 3 bases from V and 4 bases from J, leaving 12 bases between. The CDR3, as DNA: TGTGCCAGCAGCTTTAATCCAGGCCTTAATGAAAAACTGTTTTTT. Translated: CASSFNPGLNEKLFF.

In this sample, this clone turned up once. The chain combines TRBV6-5 with TRBJ2-1, with 8 bases lining up with TRBD1. V shed 10 bases and J 1 base; nucleotides not matched to a gene: 9. The CDR3 sequence is 15 residues long. Germline V gives CDR1 MNHEY, CDR2 SVGAGI. The CDR3 protein is CATPAWDRSYNEQFF. The CDR3 DNA sequence: TGTGCCACCCCGGCCTGGGACAGGTCCTACAATGAGCAGTTCTTC.

The rearrangement uses TRBV27 and TRBJ2-7, with 8 bases fitting TRBD2. The trim removed 2 bases at V and 3 bases at J, leaving 3 bases unmatched. Germline loops: CDR1 MNHEY, CDR2 SMNVEV (reference sequence). This CDR3 comprises 14 residues. As DNA, the CDR3 is TGTGCCAGCAGTTTACGGGGACTAGTCTACGAGCAGTACTTC. It yields the protein CASSLRGLVYEQYF.

This chain joins TRBV5-1 and TRBJ2-6, with D possibly matching TRBD1 (8 bases). Germline-derived CDR1 and CDR2 are SGHRS and YFSETQ. Trimming took 4 bases from V and 1 from J, leaving 15 bases between them. The CDR3 has 17 amino acids. This chain's CDR3 is CASSGGDRPSGANVLTF. The CDR3 DNA is TGCGCCAGCAGCGGGGGGGACAGGCCTTCTGGGGCCAACGTCCTGACTTTC.

V is TRBV9 and J is TRBJ1-5; D is unresolved. V dropped 0 bases and J dropped 2 bases, with 6 bases sitting between them. Germline V gives CDR1 SGDLS, CDR2 YYNGEE. The length of the CDR3 is 14 residues. CDR3 protein: CASSVAGGNQPQHF. The CDR3 DNA reads as TGTGCCAGCAGCGTAGCCGGGGGCAATCAGCCCCAGCATTTT.

The CDR3 DNA reads TGTGCCAGCAGCCAATACAATGAGCAGTTCTTC. Translating it yields CASSQYNEQFF. J is TRBJ2-1 and V is TRBV6-5; D is ambiguous. Germline lookup yields CDR1 MNHEY and CDR2 SVGAGI. The CDR3 has 11 amino acids. Trimming left V 6 bases short and J 4 bases short, with 4 bases between.

V usage is TRBV19 and J usage is TRBJ2-2; 8 bases fit TRBD1. J lost 5 bases, V lost 5 bases, and 4 bases had no gene match. The CDR3 is made up of 14 amino acids. The V gene's germline CDR1 is LNHDA and CDR2 SQIVND (reference sequence). In DNA, the CDR3 is TGTGCCAGTAGTCCCGGGACAGGAACCGGGGAGCTGTTTTTT. Translating gives CASSPGTGTGELFF.

The V and J genes are TRBV19 and TRBJ1-1; D unresolved. The ends were cut back, 4 bases at V and 5 bases at J, with 5 bases in the middle. This CDR3 comprises 11 residues. CDR1 is LNHDA, CDR2 SQIVND, per germline (reference sequence). This chain's CDR3 is CASSTTTEAFF. DNA of the CDR3: TGTGCCAGTAGTACTACGACTGAAGCTTTCTTT.

This rearrangement joins TRBV15 to TRBJ2-7; a weak D match, TRBD1 (5 bases). V gave up 0 bases and J gave up 0 bases, with 9 bases separating them. Per the germline V gene, CDR1 is LNHNV and CDR2 is YYDKDF (reference sequence). The CDR3 has 15 amino acids. The DNA of the CDR3 is TGTGCCACCAGCAGAGACCAGGGAATCTCCTACGAGCAGTACTTC. Its protein is CATSRDQGISYEQYF.

The rearrangement joins TRBV2 to TRBJ2-1, with 8 bases lining up with TRBD1. Losses at the gene ends were 4 bases for V and 4 bases for J; bases not matched to a gene: 3. Germline V gene sequence: CDR1 SNHLY, CDR2 FYNNEI. The CDR3 spans 14 residues. The DNA of the CDR3 is TGTGCCAGCAGTGCCCACAGGGGGTACAATGAGCAGTTCTTC. It specifies CASSAHRGYNEQFF.

This clone was detected a few times. The chain recombines TRBV6-5 with TRBJ1-2; D is unresolved. Germline CDR1 is MNHEY and CDR2 is SVGAGI. CDR3 length: 13 residues. Trimming left V 5 bases short and J 0 bases short, with 7 bases between. The CDR3 DNA sequence: TGTGCCAGCAGTAACAGAGCTAACTATGGCTACACCTTC. Translating it yields CASSNRANYGYTF.

The V and J genes are TRBV9 and TRBJ1-3; TRBD1 might be the D (6 bases). The CDR3 spans 15 residues. Germline V lookup: CDR1 SGDLS, CDR2 YYNGEE. V was cut by 0 bases and J by 2 bases, with 9 bases left in between. The CDR3 region has the DNA TGTGCCAGCAGCGTAGATACAGGGACTGGAAACACCATATATTTT. Protein sequence: CASSVDTGTGNTIYF. The full variable domain, completed using reference TRBV9 and TRBJ1-3, is DSGVTQTPKHLITATGQRVTLRCSPRSGDLSVYWYQQSLDQGLQFLIQYYNGEERAKGNILERFSAQQFPDLHSELNLSSLELGDSALYFCASSVDTGTGNTIYFGEGSWLTVV.